The entry below describes one T cell receptor (beta chain). The data were obtained in a study of blood T cells in healthy people across ages. The length of the CDR3 is 15 residues. V lost 0 bases to trimming and J lost 9 bases; unmatched junction nucleotides: 8. Germline V gene lookup returns CDR1 MNHEY and CDR2 SMNVEV (reference sequence). Primers used in a second PCR of roughly 6 to 11 cycles were a sample-barcoded 5' primer and a J-beta primer mix. TCRdb recomputed calls from the 5' RACE reads with MiXCR, one row per CDR3 protein. The sample carries about 1.8 million distinct CDR3 sequences, about 50% recorded once.

The specimen was blood. The chain links TRBV27 to TRBJ2-7, with TRBD1 matching over 10 bases. This receptor was taken from a woman in her thirties or forties in good health. The CDR3: CASSLSTGGGLSQYF. CDR3 nucleotides: TGTGCCAGCAGTTTATCGACAGGGGGCGGGTTGTCGCAGTACTTC.